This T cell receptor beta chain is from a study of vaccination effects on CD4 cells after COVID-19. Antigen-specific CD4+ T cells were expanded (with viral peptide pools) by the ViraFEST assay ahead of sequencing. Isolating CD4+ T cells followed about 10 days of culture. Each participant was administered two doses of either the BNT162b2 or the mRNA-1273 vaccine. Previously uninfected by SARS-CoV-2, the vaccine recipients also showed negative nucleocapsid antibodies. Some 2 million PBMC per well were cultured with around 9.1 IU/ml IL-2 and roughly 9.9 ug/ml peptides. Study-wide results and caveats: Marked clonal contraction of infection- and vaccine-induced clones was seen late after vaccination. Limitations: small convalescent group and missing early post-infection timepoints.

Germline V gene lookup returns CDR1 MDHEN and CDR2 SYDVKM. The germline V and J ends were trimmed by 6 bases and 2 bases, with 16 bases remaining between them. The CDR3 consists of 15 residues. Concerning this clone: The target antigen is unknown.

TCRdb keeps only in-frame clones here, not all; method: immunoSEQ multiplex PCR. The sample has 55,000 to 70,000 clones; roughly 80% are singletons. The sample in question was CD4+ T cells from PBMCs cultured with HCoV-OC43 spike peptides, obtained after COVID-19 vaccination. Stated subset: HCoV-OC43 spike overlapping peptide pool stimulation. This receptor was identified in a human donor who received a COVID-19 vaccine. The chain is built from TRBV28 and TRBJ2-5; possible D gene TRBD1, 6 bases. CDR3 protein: CASRPTGFSQETQYF. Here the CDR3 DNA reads TGTGCCAGCAGGCCCACAGGGTTTTCTCAAGAGACCCAGTACTTC.